This T cell receptor beta chain was captured in a study of T cell changes during pregnancy in multiple sclerosis. Clones were read by immunoSEQ multiplex PCR, and TCRdb kept only the in-frame ones, dropping some. The sample has about 43,000 clones; roughly 88% are singletons. Sequencing used peripheral blood, obtained in the first trimester of pregnancy. This TCR derives from a female donor in good health, enrolled as a control in a pregnancy study.

The CDR3 DNA reads as TGTGCCAGCAGTTTATGGGGCCGGCGGCCATACAATGAGCAGTTCTTC. This encodes CASSLWGRRPYNEQFF. This sequence joins TRBV27 and TRBJ2-1; D possibly corresponds to TRBD1 (5 bases). The CDR3 length is 16 residues. The V gene lost 1 base and the J gene lost 4 bases, with 14 bases spanning the gap. Germline CDR1 is MNHEY and CDR2 is SMNVEV (reference sequence).